This is a list of T cell receptor beta chains from one sample in a study of blood T cell repertoires in COVID-19. Generated by immunoSEQ multiplex PCR, the TCRdb table keeps only in-frame clones and is missing some. The table lists about 210,000 clones, approximately 90% of them singletons, with 10% to 13% in the top ten. Sequenced input: PBMCs or T cells enriched from blood (not recorded which). These receptors all come from a man aged 18 to 29 with acute COVID-19. The CDR3 runs from the conserved cysteine through the conserved F or W. The D gene is left open where the match is weak. Only some rows state a clone size, as once, few, many or a class for expanded clones.

d_gene	len	v_gene	j_gene	abundance	CDR3nt	CDR3aa
.	11	TRBV12-3/TRBV12-4	TRBJ1-1	.	TGTGCCAGCACTCAGACAGGAGAAGCTTTCTTT	CASTQTGEAFF
TRBD1	13	TRBV27	TRBJ1-2	.	TGTGCCAGCCGGACAGGTGGGACCTATGGCTACACCTTC	CASRTGGTYGYTF
TRBD1	14	TRBV28	TRBJ2-7	.	TGTGCCAGCAGTCCCGGGACAGGGGCCTACGAGCAGTACTTC	CASSPGTGAYEQYF
.	14	TRBV27	TRBJ1-6	.	TGTGCCAGCAGTTTCCAGGGATTAAATTCACCCCTCCACTTT	CASSFQGLNSPLHF
.	15	TRBV28	TRBJ1-1	.	TGTGCCAGCATCACCCACTCGACAGCTAACACTGAAGCTTTCTTT	CASITHSTANTEAFF
.	12	TRBV27	TRBJ1-1	once	TGTGCCAGCAGGACAGGGAACACTGAAGCTTTCTTT	CASRTGNTEAFF
TRBD2	12	TRBV30	TRBJ2-1	.	TGTGCCTGGAGTAGCGGGAGAGGTGAGCAGTTCTTC	CAWSSGRGEQFF
.	12	TRBV29-1	TRBJ1-1	.	TGCAGCGTCAGTCGGAGGAACACTGAAGCTTTCTTT	CSVSRRNTEAFF
.	17	TRBV28	TRBJ2-1	.	TGTGCCAGCAGTTTATCAAGACTGCAGAGCTCCTACAATGAGCAGTTCTTC	CASSLSRLQSSYNEQFF
TRBD1	15	TRBV19	TRBJ1-1	.	TGTGCCAGTACTAATACCGGGACAGGGAACACTGAAGCTTTCTTT	CASTNTGTGNTEAFF
TRBD2	13	TRBV2	TRBJ2-7	.	TGTGCCAGCAGTTTAGCGGGGGACTACGAGCAGTACTTC	CASSLAGDYEQYF
.	17	TRBV7-9	TRBJ2-7	.	TGTGCCAGCAGCTCCGGGGCGTCTAGCGTGAGCTCCTACGAGCAGTACTTC	CASSSGASSVSSYEQYF
TRBD1	16	TRBV7-6	TRBJ1-5	few	TGTGCCAGCAGCTTAGCGGGGGGGACAGGGAATCAGCCCCAGCATTTT	CASSLAGGTGNQPQHF
.	15	TRBV4-1	TRBJ1-1	.	TGCGCCAGCAGCCAAGGACAGCGATTGAACACTGAAGCTTTCTTT	CASSQGQRLNTEAFF
.	14	TRBV21-1	TRBJ2-7	.	TGTGCCAGCAGGGGGACAGATGTCCACTACGAGCAGTACTTC	CASRGTDVHYEQYF
TRBD1	16	TRBV7-9	TRBJ1-2	few	TGTGCCAGCAGCTTAGTGGGGACAGGATTAAGGCATGGCTACACCTTC	CASSLVGTGLRHGYTF
TRBD1	17	TRBV2	TRBJ1-2	.	TGTGCCAGCAGTTGGGACAGGGGCGTCAGTCAGGACTATGGCTACACCTTC	CASSWDRGVSQDYGYTF
TRBD1	16	TRBV2	TRBJ1-5	.	TGTGCCAGCGGTCATTCAGGGGGTTCCAGCAATCAGCCCCAGCATTTT	CASGHSGGSSNQPQHF
TRBD2	14	TRBV5-6	TRBJ2-7	.	TGTGCCAGCAGCCCGGGAGGGGGTGTGTACGAGCAGTACTTC	CASSPGGGVYEQYF
.	14	TRBV6-4	TRBJ2-3	once	TGTGCCAGCAGCCTAGACAGTAGCACAGATACGCAGTATTTT	CASSLDSSTDTQYF
TRBD1	16	TRBV19	TRBJ2-2	.	TGTGCCAGTAGTATACAACAGGGGGAGAACACCGGGGAGCTGTTTTTT	CASSIQQGENTGELFF
.	17	TRBV28	TRBJ1-3	.	TGTGCCAGCAGTTTAGGAGAGGGACTCCTCTCTGGAAACACCATATATTTT	CASSLGEGLLSGNTIYF
.	12	TRBV12-3/TRBV12-4	TRBJ1-3	.	TGTGCCAGCAGTTTTATCCGAAACACCATATATTTT	CASSFIRNTIYF
.	16	TRBV5-1	TRBJ2-1	.	TGCGCCAGCAGCTTGGTGCTAGCGAGCTCCTACAATGAGCAGTTCTTC	CASSLVLASSYNEQFF
TRBD1	17	TRBV19	TRBJ2-1	.	TGTGCCAGTAGTATCTGGGCCGGGGACAGGATTGGCAATGAGCAGTTCTTC	CASSIWAGDRIGNEQFF
.	15	TRBV7-3	TRBJ1-1	.	TGTGCCAGCAGCTTATTTGGGGGGGTGAACACTGAAGCTTTCTTT	CASSLFGGVNTEAFF
TRBD1	17	TRBV11-2	TRBJ1-1	.	TGTGCCAGCAGCGCGAGAGACAGGGGGTCTTCGAGCACTGAAGCTTTCTTT	CASSARDRGSSSTEAFF
TRBD1	13	TRBV15	TRBJ1-2	.	TGTGCCACCAGCCTAGGGACAGGGGATGGCTACACCTTC	CATSLGTGDGYTF
TRBD1	15	TRBV30	TRBJ1-6	.	TGTGCCTGGCAAATAGCAGGGGGCATCTATTCACCCCTCCACTTT	CAWQIAGGIYSPLHF
TRBD2	15	TRBV7-2	TRBJ2-1	.	TGTGCCAGCAGCTTATCTAGCGGTCAATACAATGAGCAGTTCTTC	CASSLSSGQYNEQFF
.	16	TRBV7-8	TRBJ1-6	.	TGTGCCAGCAGCTTCACAGGGAGCTCCTATAATTCACCCCTCCACTTT	CASSFTGSSYNSPLHF
TRBD2	14	TRBV4-3	TRBJ2-7	once	TGCGCCAGCAGCCCCGGGACTAGGACCTACGAGCAGTACTTC	CASSPGTRTYEQYF
.	16	TRBV28	TRBJ1-3	few	TGTGCCAGCAGTTTTGGGGGCCGCACCTCTGGAAACACCATATATTTT	CASSFGGRTSGNTIYF
TRBD2	15	TRBV2	TRBJ2-5	.	TGTGCCAGCAGTTGGGGGACTAGCGGACAAGAGACCCAGTACTTC	CASSWGTSGQETQYF
.	14	TRBV19	TRBJ2-3	.	TGTGCCTCCCAAGATCGGGCGGGAACAGATACGCAGTATTTT	CASQDRAGTDTQYF
.	11	TRBV6-5	TRBJ1-1	.	TGTGCCAGCAGAAACAGGATAGAAGCTTTCTTT	CASRNRIEAFF
TRBD2	16	TRBV7-8	TRBJ2-1	once	TGTGCCAGCAGCTTAGTAGGGACTAGCGGCCCCAATGAGCAGTTCTTC	CASSLVGTSGPNEQFF
TRBD1	19	TRBV30	TRBJ2-2	few	TGTGCCTGGACTAGGATGGGGCTCCGGGCAGGGGGCAGGACCGGGGAGCTGTTTTTT	CAWTRMGLRAGGRTGELFF
.	15	TRBV5-1	TRBJ1-5	few	TGCGCCAGCAGCTTGGCAGGGCATAGCAATCAGCCCCAGCATTTT	CASSLAGHSNQPQHF
.	13	TRBV4-1	TRBJ2-5	once	TGCGCCAGCAGCCAAGAGCGGCAGCGGACCCAGTACTTC	CASSQERQRTQYF
.	15	TRBV21-1	TRBJ2-1	.	TGTGCCAGCAGCACGGACAGGTCACGGGGGAATGAGCAGTTCTTC	CASSTDRSRGNEQFF
TRBD2	19	TRBV5-8	TRBJ2-3	.	TGTGCCAGCAGCTTTGCCCTTCCTAGCGGGAGAGATAGCGCAGATACGCAGTATTTT	CASSFALPSGRDSADTQYF
.	15	TRBV18	TRBJ1-4	.	TGTGCCAGCTCACCACCGGAGTTGTCTAATGAAAAACTGTTTTTT	CASSPPELSNEKLFF
.	13	TRBV12-3/TRBV12-4	TRBJ1-6	.	TGTGCCAGCAGTTTAGGCGGGGGGTCACCCCTCCACTTT	CASSLGGGSPLHF
TRBD1	16	TRBV19	TRBJ2-7	once	TGTGCCAGTAGTAACGGTAGTCCGGCAGGGGGCGACGAGCAGTACTTC	CASSNGSPAGGDEQYF
.	17	TRBV9	TRBJ2-2	.	TGTGCCAGCAGCGTAGCTCCCCGACAGGAGAACACCGGGGAGCTGTTTTTT	CASSVAPRQENTGELFF
.	12	TRBV28	TRBJ2-1	.	TGTGCCAGCAGTCCATTAGGAGATGAGCAGTTCTTC	CASSPLGDEQFF
.	13	TRBV28	TRBJ1-2	.	TGTGCCAGCAGCCACGGACTGCCCTATGGCTACACCTTC	CASSHGLPYGYTF